The T cell receptor (beta chain) described here comes from a study of TIL therapy for anti-PD-1-resistant metastatic lung cancer. Study outcomes and limitations: The cohort had more treatment-naive, never-smoker and oncogene-addicted patients than typical.

Points on this clone: What it binds is unknown.

The time point was: pre-treatment sample, taken before nivolumab and TIL therapy. Tumor tissue came from excised metastases, mostly pleural nodules or supraclavicular lymph nodes. Tumor harvest preceded PD-1/PD-L1 blockade, followed by nivolumab treatment. The immunoSEQ assay was v3. Assay used: immunoSEQ multiplex PCR; TCRdb lists only in-frame clones, some missing. This sample yields more than 90,000 clones, of which roughly two thirds are seen a single time; about 10% belongs to the top ten. The clonotype was recovered from a person between 30 and 80 years old with non-small cell lung cancer. The specimen comprised tumor tissue, sampled at baseline.

CDR3 amino acids: CASRSSNEKLFF. DNA of the CDR3: TGTGCCAGCAGATCTTCCAATGAAAAACTGTTTTTT. V usage is TRBV28 and J usage is TRBJ1-4, with D hard to call. Germline lookup yields CDR1 MDHEN and CDR2 SYDVKM. This CDR3 is 12 amino acids long. V lost 6 bases, J lost 5 bases, and 7 bases lay in between.